This T cell receptor (beta chain) was sequenced during a study of blood T cells in healthy people across ages (dated by TCRdb to between 2015 and 2016). Broadly, across the study: In model experiments, roughly one uniquely barcoded TCR beta cDNA molecule per two T cells was captured by template switching. The donors were split into four age groups: young (average around 17 years), middle-aged (39), aged (approximately 60) and long-lived (over 80). To avoid experimental bias, donors of different ages were randomly spread across the sequencing lanes. For two donors (one aged 18 to 29 and one aged 80 or older), the study analyzed two additional independent replicas of 1 million unique cDNA reads from the same blood draw. Age-related changes in TCR beta repertoire diversity were measured in the study by deep sequencing normalized with unique cDNA molecular identifiers.

The donors were around 39 Caucasian individuals from Russia, aged roughly 6 to 90 years, who were systemically healthy. Each donor gave roughly 9 milliliters of peripheral blood, drawn into EDTA-treated Vacutainer tubes. Ficoll-Paque density-gradient centrifugation was used to isolate PBMCs, with at least 7 million obtained per sample. Total RNA was extracted from PBMCs with Trizol reagent, with at least 5.5 micrograms obtained per sample. The percentages of naive CD45RAhigh/CD27high T cells were determined by flow cytometry on a PBMC aliquot from every donor. The library was made by 5' RACE. This sample was sequenced with an Illumina HiSeq 2500. The second PCR ran for about 6 to 12 cycles and used a J-beta primer mix along with a sample-barcoded 5' primer. A unique molecular identifier was introduced onto each TCR beta cDNA molecule by a template-switch 5' adaptor carrying 12 random nucleotides. Each sample yielded at least 2.5 million CDR3-containing paired-end reads. First-strand cDNA was synthesized from all RNA with the Mint cDNA synthesis kit, primed by a TRBC-specific oligonucleotide. Following uracil-DNA glycosylase treatment, all cDNA underwent a first 18-cycle PCR with the universal primers M1SS and BC2_uni_R. On the authors' methods: For normalization, 1 million high-quality reads, each with a distinct molecular identifier, were randomly selected from each sample. Instead of being binned into consensus sequences, reads with shared molecular identifiers were discarded. MiTCR, with a Q25 quality threshold and the strictest error-elimination algorithm, was used for CDR3 identification, clonotype clustering and error correction. Lower-bound total TCR beta diversity was estimated with a nonparametric unseen species model using Euler transformation. TCRdb reran the public reads through fastp at Q25 and MiXCR, keeping productive beta chains. Every CDR3 protein is listed once, alongside the most common genes and DNA of its rows. TCRdb's processing, not the authors', yielded these V and J calls. A total of 1.4 million to 1.5 million distinct CDR3 sequences appear in this sample, 42% of them only once. In total, the top ten clones hold 7.9% of the sample.

What the study reported, not specific to this receptor: Estimates of total diversity based on one million sequenced T cells were considered lower bounds and underestimates. As age increased, observed TCR beta diversity per million T cells dropped in a roughly linear way, and a significant reduction was already evident by age 40. The CMV infection status of donors was not known, potentially confounding age-related changes in expanded clonotypes. Since profiling was done on bulk unsorted PBMCs, naive and antigen-experienced compartments could not be conclusively compared. There was a strong correlation between observed TCR beta diversity and the percentage of naive T cells measured by flow cytometry. Compared with the aged group, more naive CD4+ T cells, fewer expanded clones and increased TCR diversity were shown by the long-lived group, suggesting age selection.

With regard to this clonotype: Its antigen specificity is not known. No qualities accompany the bases; no much larger clone lies one base away.

The cysteine opens and the phenylalanine closes a CDR3 of 12 amino acids. Just CDR3 DNA is preserved here, 36 bases in frame from base 1. The germline V gene (reference sequence) yields DFQATT for CDR1 and SNEGSKA for CDR2. Trimming at the junction amounts to 6 bases on V and 3 bases on J, and the germline ends lie 12 bases apart. The rearranged chain carries TRBV20-1 and TRBJ2-7; the D gene is perhaps TRBD2, from 6 matching bases. This TCR derives from a woman aged 18-29 years in good health. The sample consisted of blood. Read as DNA, the sequence is TGCAGTGCCAGATGGGGGGTCTACGAGCAGTACTTC. Its translation reads: CSARWGVYEQYF.